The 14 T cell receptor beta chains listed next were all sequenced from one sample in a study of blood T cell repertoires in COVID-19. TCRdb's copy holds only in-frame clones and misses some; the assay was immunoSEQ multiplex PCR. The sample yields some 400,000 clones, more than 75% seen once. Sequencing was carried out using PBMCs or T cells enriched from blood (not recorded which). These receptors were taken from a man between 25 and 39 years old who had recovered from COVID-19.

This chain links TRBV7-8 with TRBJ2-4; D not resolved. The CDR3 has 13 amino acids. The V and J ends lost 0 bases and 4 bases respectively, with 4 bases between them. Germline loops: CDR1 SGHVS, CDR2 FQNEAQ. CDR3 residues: CASSLATKNIQYF. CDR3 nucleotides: TGTGCCAGCAGCTTAGCGACAAAAAACATTCAGTACTTC.

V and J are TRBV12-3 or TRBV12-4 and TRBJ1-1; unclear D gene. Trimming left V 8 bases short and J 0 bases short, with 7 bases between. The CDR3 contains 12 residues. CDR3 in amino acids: CASAQLNTEAFF. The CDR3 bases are TGTGCCAGCGCACAGTTGAACACTGAAGCTTTCTTT.

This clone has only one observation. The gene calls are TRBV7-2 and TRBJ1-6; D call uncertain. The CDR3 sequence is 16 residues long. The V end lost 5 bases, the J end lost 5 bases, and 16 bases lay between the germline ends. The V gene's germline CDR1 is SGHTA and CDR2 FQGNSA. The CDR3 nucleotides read TGTGCCAGCAGCCAGCGACTCCGGCATGATAATTCACCCCTCCACTTT. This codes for CASSQRLRHDNSPLHF.

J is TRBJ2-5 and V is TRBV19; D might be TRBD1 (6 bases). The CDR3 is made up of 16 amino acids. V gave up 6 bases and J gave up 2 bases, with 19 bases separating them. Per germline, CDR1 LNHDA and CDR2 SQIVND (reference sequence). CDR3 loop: CASSSWQGNPQETQYF. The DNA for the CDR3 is TGTGCCAGTAGCTCTTGGCAGGGGAACCCACAAGAGACCCAGTACTTC.

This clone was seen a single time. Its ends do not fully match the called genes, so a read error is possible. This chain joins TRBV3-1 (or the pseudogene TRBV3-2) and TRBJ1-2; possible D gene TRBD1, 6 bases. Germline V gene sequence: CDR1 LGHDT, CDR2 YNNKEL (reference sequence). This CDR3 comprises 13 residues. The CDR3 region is CASRQGGGHYYTF. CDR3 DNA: TGTGCCAGCAGGCAAGGGGGGGGCCACTACTACACCTTC.

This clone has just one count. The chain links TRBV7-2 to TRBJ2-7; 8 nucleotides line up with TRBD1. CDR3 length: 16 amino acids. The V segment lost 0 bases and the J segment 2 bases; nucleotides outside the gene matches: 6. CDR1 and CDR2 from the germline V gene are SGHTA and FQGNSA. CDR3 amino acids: CASSLAGTGPTYEQYF. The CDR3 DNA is TGTGCCAGCAGCTTAGCCGGGACAGGACCTACCTACGAGCAGTACTTC.

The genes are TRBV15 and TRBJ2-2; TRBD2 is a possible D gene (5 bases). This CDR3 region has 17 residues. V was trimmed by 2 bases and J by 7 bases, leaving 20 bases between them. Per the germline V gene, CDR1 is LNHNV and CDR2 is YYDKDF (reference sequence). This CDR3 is CATSRFPGPGRSGELFF. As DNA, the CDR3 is TGTGCCACCAGCAGATTCCCCGGGCCGGGAAGGAGCGGGGAGCTGTTTTTT.

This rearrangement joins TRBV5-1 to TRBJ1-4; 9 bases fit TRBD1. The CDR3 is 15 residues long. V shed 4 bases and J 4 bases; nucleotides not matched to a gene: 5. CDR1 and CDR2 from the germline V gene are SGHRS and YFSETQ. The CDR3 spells CASSAGQGFNEKLFF. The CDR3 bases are TGCGCCAGCAGCGCAGGACAGGGGTTTAATGAAAAACTGTTTTTT.

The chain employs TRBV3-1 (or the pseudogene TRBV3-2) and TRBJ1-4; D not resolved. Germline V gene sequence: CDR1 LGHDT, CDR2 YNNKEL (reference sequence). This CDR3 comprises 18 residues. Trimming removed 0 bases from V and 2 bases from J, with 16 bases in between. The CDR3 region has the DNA TGTGCCAGCAGCCAAGATATCCGGAAGAGCGCCACTAATGAAAAACTGTTTTTT. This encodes CASSQDIRKSATNEKLFF.

This CDR3 is CASSPNSPGDEKLFF. DNA for the CDR3: TGTGCCAGCTCACCTAACTCTCCGGGTGATGAAAAACTGTTTTTT. The gene calls are TRBV18 and TRBJ1-4; D not certain. Trimming removed 3 bases at V and 6 bases at J, with 14 bases between. Germline-derived CDR1 and CDR2 are KGHSH and LQKENI. The CDR3 extends over 15 amino acids.

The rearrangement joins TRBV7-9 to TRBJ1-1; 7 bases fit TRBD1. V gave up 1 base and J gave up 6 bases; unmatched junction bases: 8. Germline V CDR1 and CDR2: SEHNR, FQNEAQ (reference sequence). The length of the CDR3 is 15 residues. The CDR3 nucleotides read TGTGCCAGCAGCTTAGGAGGGGGCGGTCTTGCTGAAGCTTTCTTT. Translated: CASSLGGGGLAEAFF.

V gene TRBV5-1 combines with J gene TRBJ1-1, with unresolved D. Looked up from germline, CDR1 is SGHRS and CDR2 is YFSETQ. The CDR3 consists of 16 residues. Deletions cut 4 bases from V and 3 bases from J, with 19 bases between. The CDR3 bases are TGCGCCAGCAGCCCCCCTCGTGAAGGCGGGGACACTGAAGCTTTCTTT. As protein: CASSPPREGGDTEAFF.

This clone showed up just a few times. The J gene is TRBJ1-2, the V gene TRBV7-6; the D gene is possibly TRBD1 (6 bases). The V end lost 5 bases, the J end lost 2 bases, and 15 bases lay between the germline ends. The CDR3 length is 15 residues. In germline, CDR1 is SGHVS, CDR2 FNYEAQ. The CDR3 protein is CASSRDRTANYGYTF. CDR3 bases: TGTGCCAGCAGCCGAGATCGGACAGCCAACTATGGCTACACCTTC. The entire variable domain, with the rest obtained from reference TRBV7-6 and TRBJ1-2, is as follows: GAGVSQSPRYKVTKRGQDVALRCDPISGHVSLYWYRQALGQGPEFLTYFNYEAQQDKSGLPNDRFSAERPEGSISTLTIQRTEQRDSAMYRCASSRDRTANYGYTFGSGTRLTVV.

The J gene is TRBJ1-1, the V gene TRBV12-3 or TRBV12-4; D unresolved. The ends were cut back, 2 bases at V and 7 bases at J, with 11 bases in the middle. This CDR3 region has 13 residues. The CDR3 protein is CASSLRDPFEAFF. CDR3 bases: TGTGCCAGCAGTTTAAGAGATCCCTTTGAAGCTTTCTTT.